This passage covers 23 T cell receptor beta chains from one sample sequenced in a study of CD4 and CD8 cells across lung adenocarcinoma regions. TCRdb redid the calling of the PCR reads with MiXCR, one entry per CDR3 protein. The sample includes some 20,000 distinct CDR3 sequences, 46% of them seen just once. The sequenced sample consisted of CD4+ T cells from the margin of a lung tumor. The receptors stem from a male donor with lung adenocarcinoma. The CD4 and CD8 labels of this study may be unreliable.

This clonotype was seen only a few times. V gene TRBV28 combines with J gene TRBJ1-2, with D possibly matching TRBD1 (5 bases). The CDR3 sequence is 14 residues long. Germline lookup yields CDR1 MDHEN and CDR2 SYDVKM. Trimming shortened V by 8 bases and J by 5 bases, and 18 bases separated the two germline ends. The CDR3 DNA sequence: TGTGCCAGCGAATCATTGGGACGGACATATGGCTACACCTTC. Its protein product is CASESLGRTYGYTF.

This clonotype occurred a few times. The junction departs from the called germline gene at one end, perhaps through a read error. The chain recombines TRBV27 with TRBJ2-1; 11 nucleotides match TRBD2. Germline V CDR1 and CDR2: MNHEY, SMNVEV (reference sequence). CDR3 length: 15 amino acids. The CDR3 DNA sequence: TGTGCCAGCAGTCGTAGCGGGAGGGCCGGGAATGAGCAGTTATTC. This gives the protein CASSRSGRAGNEQLF.

This clonotype came up a few times. This chain connects TRBV6-1 to TRBJ2-5; 12 bases fit TRBD1. The J call may not be correct, given that the DNA end is closer to TRBJ2-7. Germline loops: CDR1 MNHNS, CDR2 SASEGT. The CDR3 runs 14 residues. CDR3 nucleotides: TGTGCCAGCAGTACCGGGACAGGGGGCGGCGAGCAGTACTTC. This codes for CASSTGTGGGEQYF.

The CDR3 sequence: CASSYGTRIFEQFF. CDR3 nucleotides: TGTGCCAGCAGTTACGGGACTAGGATATTTGAGCAGTTCTTC. This chain connects TRBV6-5 to TRBJ2-1; 8 bases map to TRBD2. CDR3 length: 14 residues. Germline V gene lookup returns CDR1 MNHEY and CDR2 SVGAGI. With 2 bases clipped from V and 9 bases from J, the junction kept 6 bases outside the gene matches.

This clonotype was picked up many times. The chain links TRBV27 to TRBJ2-1; 13 bases match TRBD2. V shed 11 bases, J shed 8 bases, and the junction held 6 bases outside the gene matches. Germline CDR1 MNHEY, CDR2 SMNVEV (reference sequence). The CDR3 spans 13 residues. The CDR3 nucleotides read TGTGCCGTCCGGACTAGCGGGAGTTATGAGCAGTTCTTC. It translates to CAVRTSGSYEQFF.

Many counts were recorded for this clonotype. The gene calls are TRBV6-1 and TRBJ1-4, with a possible D match to TRBD1 (5 bases). Germline assignment: CDR1 MNHNS and CDR2 SASEGT. CDR3 length equals 18 residues. Trimming cost V 5 bases and J 3 bases, with 22 bases left between them. CDR3 in DNA: TGTGCCAGCAGTCGATCTGGGGCGGACCTTGCTCCTAATGAAAAACTGTTTTTT. Its protein is CASSRSGADLAPNEKLFF.

This clonotype was detected ten times or more. The rearrangement links TRBV7-2 to TRBJ2-5; TRBD2 matches 15 bases. Germline CDR1 reads SGHTA; CDR2 reads FQGNSA. The CDR3 is 17 residues long. The V and J ends lost 9 bases and 1 base, in that order; junction bases with no gene match: 9. The CDR3 reads CASAGLAGGGGQETQYF. CDR3 in DNA: TGTGCCAGTGCTGGACTAGCGGGAGGGGGTGGCCAAGAGACCCAGTACTTC.

There are a few counts of this clonotype. The J gene is TRBJ2-3, the V gene TRBV6-1; no reliable D call. The CDR3 totals 11 residues. Trimming removed 8 bases at V and 2 bases at J, with 5 bases between. Germline values: CDR1 MNHNS, CDR2 SASEGT. DNA for the CDR3: TGTGCCAGCGATCTCACAGATACGCAGTATTTT. Translating it yields CASDLTDTQYF.

V and J are TRBV6-1 and TRBJ2-1, with 16 nucleotides matching TRBD2. V trimming: 6 bases; J trimming: 6 bases; junction bases outside the gene matches: 8. The CDR3 runs 17 residues. Germline-derived CDR1 and CDR2 are MNHNS and SASEGT. The chain's CDR3 is CASSHPGTSGRANEQFF. Here the CDR3 DNA reads TGTGCCAGCAGCCACCCTGGGACTAGCGGGAGGGCCAATGAGCAGTTCTTC.

The chain links TRBV6-1 to TRBJ2-5, with TRBD2 as a possible D gene (6 bases). Matching the DNA end better, TRBJ2-7 makes the J call doubtful. This CDR3 region has 16 residues. CDR1 and CDR2 from the germline V gene are MNHNS and SASEGT. As DNA, the CDR3 is TGTGCCAGCAGTGAAGCTGGATGGGACTCTTACTACGAGCAGTACTTC. As protein: CASSEAGWDSYYEQYF.

This clonotype was detected a few times. Sequence at one end of the junction differs from germline and may be a read error. The rearrangement joins TRBV6-4 to TRBJ2-3, with 13 bases lining up with TRBD2. CDR1 is MRHNA and CDR2 is SNTAGT in the germline V gene. This CDR3 is 18 amino acids long. In DNA, the CDR3 is TGTGCCAGCAGTACCCGACTAGCGGGAGGCCCGCACATAGAGACGCAGTACTTT. Protein product: CASSTRLAGGPHIETQYF.

As to this clonotype: An end of the junction does not agree with germline; a read error may underlie this. The chain recombines TRBV4-2 with TRBJ2-3; no clear D. CDR3 size: 16 residues. CDR1 and CDR2 (germline): LGHNA, YNFKEQ. This CDR3 reads CASSEDGAPAKDTQYF. The CDR3 region has the DNA TGTGCCAGCAGCGAAGACGGCGCACCCGCCAAAGATACGCAGTATTTC.

This clonotype was detected many times. This chain uses TRBV5-1 with TRBJ2-5; 11 positions agree with TRBD2. The closer fit of TRBJ2-7 to the DNA end suggests the J call may be wrong. The CDR3 is 17 amino acids. Germline assignment: CDR1 SGHRS and CDR2 YFSETQ. The DNA of the CDR3 is TGCGCCAGCAGCTTGGAGCTAGCGGGAGGATCCGGGTACGAGCAGTACTTC. It yields the protein CASSLELAGGSGYEQYF.

This chain joins TRBV6-1 and TRBJ2-5, with TRBD2 identical over 8 bases. The CDR3 has 14 amino acids. Germline lookup yields CDR1 MNHNS and CDR2 SASEGT. With V trimmed by 6 bases and J by 13 bases, 16 bases remained unmatched. The CDR3 spells CASSQRAGVVGRYF. Written as DNA, the CDR3 is TGTGCCAGCAGCCAGAGAGCGGGAGTCGTGGGTCGGTACTTC.

The chain employs TRBV6-1 and TRBJ2-5; 12 nucleotides match TRBD1. TRBJ2-7 matches the DNA end more closely, so the J call is doubtful. CDR1 and CDR2 (germline): MNHNS, SASEGT. CDR3 length equals 15 residues. CDR3 DNA: TGTGCCAGCAGGTCCGGGACAGGGGGCTACCACGAGCAGTACTTC. Residues: CASRSGTGGYHEQYF.

As concerns this clonotype: An end of the junction differs from the germline gene, which may be a read error. The V call is TRBV10-2, the J call TRBJ2-3; D possibly uses TRBD1 or TRBD2 (5 bases each). CDR1 is WSHSY, CDR2 SAAADI, per germline. The CDR3 runs 13 residues. This CDR3 is CARGDGTKNMQYF. CDR3 bases: TGCGCCAGGGGGGACGGGACCAAAAATATGCAGTATTTC.

The chain carries TRBV6-1 and TRBJ2-5; D might be TRBD2 (7 bases). The V and J ends lost 6 bases and 4 bases respectively, with 21 bases between them. CDR3 size: 16 residues. Germline V gives CDR1 MNHNS, CDR2 SASEGT. The CDR3 reads CASRGGGGSDPETQYF. For the CDR3, the DNA is TGTGCCAGCAGGGGGGGCGGGGGCAGCGACCCAGAGACCCAGTACTTC.

Many counts were recorded for this clonotype. The junction and the germline gene differ at one end; a read error may be behind it. The chain uses TRBV6-5 and TRBJ2-5, with 7 bases lining up with TRBD2. CDR3 length: 11 residues. The germline gives CDR1 MNHEY, CDR2 SVGAGI. In DNA, the CDR3 is TGTGCCAGCAGGGACTCCGGGACGGGGGGCTTC. This translates into CASRDSGTGGF.

The gene calls are TRBV6-1 and TRBJ2-2; D not resolved. Germline CDR1 and CDR2: MNHNS and SASEGT. V was cut by 5 bases and J by 0 bases, with 7 bases left in between. The CDR3 runs to 14 residues. Here the CDR3 reads CASSTGANTGELFF. The CDR3 bases are TGTGCCAGCAGTACGGGTGCGAACACCGGGGAGCTGTTTTTT.

A remark on this clonotype: This could be a read error, since a much larger clone is one nucleotide away. The J gene is TRBJ2-4, the V gene TRBV6-1; TRBD1 aligns across 12 bases. Per the germline V gene, CDR1 is MNHNS and CDR2 is SASEGT. Trimming at V came to 6 bases and at J to 13 bases, leaving 10 bases not matched to a gene. The CDR3 runs 14 residues. In DNA, the CDR3 is TGTGCCAGCAGGGGACAGGGGGCGCGGGATGAGCAGTACTTC. As protein: CASRGQGARDEQYF.

The chain employs TRBV28 and TRBJ2-3, with D possibly matching TRBD2 (6 bases). Germline V gene lookup returns CDR1 MDHEN and CDR2 SYDVKM. There are 15 residues in the CDR3. Trimming stripped 5 bases from V and 2 bases from J, with 14 bases between. CDR3 DNA sequence: TGTGCCAGCAGTCTCCTTAGCGGCCTCACAGATACGCAGTATTTT. Protein sequence: CASSLLSGLTDTQYF.

This chain joins TRBV7-6 and TRBJ2-4, with 10 nucleotides matching TRBD1. The closer fit of TRBJ2-1 to the DNA end suggests the J call may be wrong. The germline V gene encodes CDR1 SGHVS and CDR2 FNYEAQ. The length of the CDR3 is 15 residues. CDR3 sequence (DNA): TGTGCCAGCAGCTCTCGACAGGGGGCTTACAATGAGCAGTTCTTC. It encodes CASSSRQGAYNEQFF.

This chain joins TRBV6-5 and TRBJ2-1; 7 bases are a match to TRBD2. The V segment lost 4 bases and the J segment 7 bases; nucleotides outside the gene matches: 7. There are 14 residues in the CDR3. The germline V gene encodes CDR1 MNHEY and CDR2 SVGAGI. CDR3 DNA: TGTGCCAGCAGTTTTAGCGGGCCCTTGAATGAGCAGTTCTTC. This gives the protein CASSFSGPLNEQFF.